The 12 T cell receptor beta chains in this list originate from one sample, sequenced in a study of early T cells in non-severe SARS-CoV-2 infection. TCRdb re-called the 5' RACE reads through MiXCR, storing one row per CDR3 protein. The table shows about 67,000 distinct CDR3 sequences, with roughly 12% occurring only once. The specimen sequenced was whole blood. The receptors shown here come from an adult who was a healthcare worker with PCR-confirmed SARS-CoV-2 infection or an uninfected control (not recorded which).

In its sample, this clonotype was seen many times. CDR3 protein: CASSVGDRGGTEAFF. DNA for the CDR3: TGTGCCAGCAGTGTTGGAGACAGGGGAGGCACTGAAGCTTTCTTT. The chain recombines TRBV6-4 with TRBJ1-1; 8 positions match TRBD1. Germline V gene data show CDR1 as MRHNA and CDR2 as SNTAGT. The ends lost 4 bases at V and 4 bases at J; junction bases unmatched: 8. This CDR3 region has 15 residues.

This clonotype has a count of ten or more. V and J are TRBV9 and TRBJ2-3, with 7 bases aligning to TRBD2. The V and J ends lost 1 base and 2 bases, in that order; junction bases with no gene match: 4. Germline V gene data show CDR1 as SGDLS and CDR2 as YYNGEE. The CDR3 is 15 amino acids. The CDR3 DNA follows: TGTGCCAGCAGCGTACTAGCGGATATCACAGATACGCAGTATTTT. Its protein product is CASSVLADITDTQYF.

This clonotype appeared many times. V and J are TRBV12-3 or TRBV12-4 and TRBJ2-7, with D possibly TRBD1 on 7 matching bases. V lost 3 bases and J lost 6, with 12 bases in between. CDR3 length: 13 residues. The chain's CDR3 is CASSLGQGGEQYF. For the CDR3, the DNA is TGTGCCAGCAGTTTGGGGCAGGGGGGCGAGCAGTACTTC.

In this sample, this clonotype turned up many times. The CDR3 protein is CAIRTGDYNEQFF. In DNA form, the CDR3 reads TGTGCCATACGGACAGGGGATTACAATGAGCAGTTCTTC. This chain links TRBV5-8 with TRBJ2-1; the match to TRBD1 covers 9 bases. V was pared by 9 bases and J by 4 bases, with 5 bases of the junction left unmatched. Germline CDR1 and CDR2: SGHTS and YDEGEE. The CDR3 contains 13 residues.

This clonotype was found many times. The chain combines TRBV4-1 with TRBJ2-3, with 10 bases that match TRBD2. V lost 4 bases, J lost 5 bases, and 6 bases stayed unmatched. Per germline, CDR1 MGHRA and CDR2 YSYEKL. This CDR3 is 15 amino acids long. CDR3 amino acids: CASSLQRGGVDTQYF. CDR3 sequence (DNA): TGCGCCAGCAGCCTCCAGCGGGGGGGCGTAGATACGCAGTATTTT.

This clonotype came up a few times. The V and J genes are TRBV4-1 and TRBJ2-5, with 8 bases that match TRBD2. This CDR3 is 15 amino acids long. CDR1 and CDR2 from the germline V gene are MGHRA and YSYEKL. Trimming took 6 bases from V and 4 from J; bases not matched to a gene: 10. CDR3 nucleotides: TGCGCCAGCAGATCTCAGCGGGAGTCCCGAGAGACCCAGTACTTC. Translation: CASRSQRESRETQYF.

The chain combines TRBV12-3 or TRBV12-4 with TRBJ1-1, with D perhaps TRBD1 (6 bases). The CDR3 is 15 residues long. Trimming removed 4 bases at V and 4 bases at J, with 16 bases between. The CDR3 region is CASSYGQGLGTEAFF. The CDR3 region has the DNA TGTGCCAGCAGTTATGGTCAGGGGTTAGGCACTGAAGCTTTCTTT.

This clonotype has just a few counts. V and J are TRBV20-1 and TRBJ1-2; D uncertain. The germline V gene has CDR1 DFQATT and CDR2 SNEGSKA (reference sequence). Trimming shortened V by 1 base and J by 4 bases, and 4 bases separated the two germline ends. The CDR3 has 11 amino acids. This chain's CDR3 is CSARVSYGYTF. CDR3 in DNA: TGCAGTGCTAGAGTCAGCTATGGCTACACCTTC.

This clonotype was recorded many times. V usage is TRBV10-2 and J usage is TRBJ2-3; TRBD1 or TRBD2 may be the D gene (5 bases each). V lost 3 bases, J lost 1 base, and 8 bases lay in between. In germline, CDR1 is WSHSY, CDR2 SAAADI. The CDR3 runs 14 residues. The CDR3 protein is CASSDRDRTDTQYF. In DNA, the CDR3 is TGCGCCAGCAGTGACAGGGACCGCACAGATACGCAGTATTTT.

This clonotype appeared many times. DNA of the CDR3: TGTGCCAGCTCACTTGAATCCACCATGGGGGAGACCCAGTACTTC. Residues: CASSLESTMGETQYF. J is TRBJ2-5 and V is TRBV18; D is unresolved. CDR1 and CDR2 from the germline V gene are KGHSH and LQKENI. Trimming pared 4 bases from V and 5 bases from J, leaving 17 bases between. This CDR3 comprises 15 residues.

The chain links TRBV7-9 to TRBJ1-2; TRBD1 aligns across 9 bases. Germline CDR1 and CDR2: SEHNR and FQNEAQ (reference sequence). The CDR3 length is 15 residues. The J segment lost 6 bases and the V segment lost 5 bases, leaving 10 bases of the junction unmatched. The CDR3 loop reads CASSRPTGGVDGYTF. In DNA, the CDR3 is TGTGCCAGCAGCCGCCCGACAGGGGGAGTTGATGGCTACACCTTC.

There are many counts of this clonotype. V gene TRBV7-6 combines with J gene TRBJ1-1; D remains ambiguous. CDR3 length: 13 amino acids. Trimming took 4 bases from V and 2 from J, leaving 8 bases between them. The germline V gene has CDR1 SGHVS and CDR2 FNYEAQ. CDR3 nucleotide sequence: TGTGCCAGCAGCTCGAACGCCAACACTGAAGCTTTCTTT. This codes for CASSSNANTEAFF.